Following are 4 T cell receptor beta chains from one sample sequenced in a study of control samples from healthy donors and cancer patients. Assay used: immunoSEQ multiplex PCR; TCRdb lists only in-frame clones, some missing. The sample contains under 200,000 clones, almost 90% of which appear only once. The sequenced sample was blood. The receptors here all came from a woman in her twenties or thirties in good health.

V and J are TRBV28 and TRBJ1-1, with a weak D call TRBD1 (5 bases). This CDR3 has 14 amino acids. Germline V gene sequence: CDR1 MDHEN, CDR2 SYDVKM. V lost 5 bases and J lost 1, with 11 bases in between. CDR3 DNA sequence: TGTGCCAGCAGTCCACATACAGGGAACACTGAAGCTTTCTTT. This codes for CASSPHTGNTEAFF.

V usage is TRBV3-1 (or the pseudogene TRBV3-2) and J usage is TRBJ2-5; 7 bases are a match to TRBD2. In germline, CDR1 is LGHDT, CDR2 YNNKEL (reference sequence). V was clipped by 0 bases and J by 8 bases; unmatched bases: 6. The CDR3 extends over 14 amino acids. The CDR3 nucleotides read TGTGCCAGCAGCCAAGATACGGGAGGAGGTACCCAGTACTTC. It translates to CASSQDTGGGTQYF.

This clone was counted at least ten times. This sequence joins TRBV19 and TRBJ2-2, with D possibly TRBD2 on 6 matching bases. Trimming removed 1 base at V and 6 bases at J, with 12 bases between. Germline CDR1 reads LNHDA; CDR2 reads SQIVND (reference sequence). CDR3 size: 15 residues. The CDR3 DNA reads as TGTGCCAGTAGTATAGTCGGGGGTAGGTCCGGGGAGCTGTTTTTT. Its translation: CASSIVGGRSGELFF.

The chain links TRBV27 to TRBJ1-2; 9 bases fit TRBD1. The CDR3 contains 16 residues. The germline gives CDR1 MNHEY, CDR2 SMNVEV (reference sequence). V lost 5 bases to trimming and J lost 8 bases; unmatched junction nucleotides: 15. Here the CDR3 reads CASSGGDGTGTRGYTF. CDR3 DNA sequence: TGTGCCAGCAGTGGGGGAGATGGGACAGGGACCAGGGGCTACACCTTC.